This T cell receptor beta chain was sequenced in a study of CD8+CD57+ T cells in acquired aplastic anemia. For sequencing, patients were chosen who had shown expansion of CD8+CD57+ cells by flow cytometry. Using genomic DNA as the template, TCR beta VDJ and CDR3 profiling was carried out. TCRdb redid the calling of the reads with MiXCR, one entry per CDR3 protein. This sample has 130,000 or so distinct CDR3 sequences, with approximately 61% found just once. Germline V gene lookup returns CDR1 SGHRS and CDR2 YFSETQ. V gave up 2 bases and J gave up 7 bases, with 6 bases separating them. This CDR3 comprises 12 residues. Ten or more counts support this clonotype.

The receptor comes from a human donor with aplastic anemia. What was sequenced was sorted CD4+, CD8+, or CD8+CD57+ T cells (not recorded which) from PBMCs. The chain couples TRBV5-1 to TRBJ2-2; no definite D call. The CDR3 coding sequence is TGCGCCAGCAGCTTAGTGGGCGGGGAGCTGTTTTTT. Protein sequence: CASSLVGGELFF.